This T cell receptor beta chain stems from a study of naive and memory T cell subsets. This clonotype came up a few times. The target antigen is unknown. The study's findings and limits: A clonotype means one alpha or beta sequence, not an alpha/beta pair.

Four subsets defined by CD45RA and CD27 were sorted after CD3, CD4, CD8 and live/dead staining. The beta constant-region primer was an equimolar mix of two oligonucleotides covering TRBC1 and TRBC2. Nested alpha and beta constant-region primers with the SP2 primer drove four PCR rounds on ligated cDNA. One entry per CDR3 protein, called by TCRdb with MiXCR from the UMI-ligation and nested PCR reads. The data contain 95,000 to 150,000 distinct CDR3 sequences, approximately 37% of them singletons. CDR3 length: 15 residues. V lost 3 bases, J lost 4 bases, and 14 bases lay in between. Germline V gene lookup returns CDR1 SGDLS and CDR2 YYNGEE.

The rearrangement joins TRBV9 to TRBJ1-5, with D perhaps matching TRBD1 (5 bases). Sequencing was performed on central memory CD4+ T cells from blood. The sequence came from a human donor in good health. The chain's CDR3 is CASSGGTAENQPQHF. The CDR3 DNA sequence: TGTGCCAGCAGCGGGGGGACGGCTGAGAATCAGCCCCAGCATTTT.